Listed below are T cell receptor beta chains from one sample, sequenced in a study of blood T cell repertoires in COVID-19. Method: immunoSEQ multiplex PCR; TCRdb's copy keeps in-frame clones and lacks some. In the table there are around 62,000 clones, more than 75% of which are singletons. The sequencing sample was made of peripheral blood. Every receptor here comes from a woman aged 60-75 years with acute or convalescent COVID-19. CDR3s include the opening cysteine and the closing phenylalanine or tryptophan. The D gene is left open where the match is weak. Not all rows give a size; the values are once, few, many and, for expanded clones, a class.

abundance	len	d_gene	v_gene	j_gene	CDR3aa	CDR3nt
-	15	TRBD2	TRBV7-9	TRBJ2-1	CASSSIIAGANEQFF	TGTGCCAGCAGCTCCATCATAGCGGGAGCCAATGAGCAGTTCTTC
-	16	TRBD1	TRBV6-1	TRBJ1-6	CASSEAKTGDNSPLHF	TGTGCCAGCAGTGAAGCTAAGACAGGGGATAATTCACCCCTCCACTTT
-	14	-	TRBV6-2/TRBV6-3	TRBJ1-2	CASSYSPGPYGYTF	TGTGCCAGCAGTTACAGTCCAGGCCCCTATGGCTACACCTTC
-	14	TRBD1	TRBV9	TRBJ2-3	CASSRQGATDTQYF	TGTGCCAGCAGCCGACAGGGGGCTACAGATACGCAGTATTTT
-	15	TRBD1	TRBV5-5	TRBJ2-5	CASSVPGQGAGAQYF	TGTGCCAGCAGCGTACCGGGACAGGGGGCGGGAGCCCAGTACTTC
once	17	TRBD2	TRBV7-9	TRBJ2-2	CASSLTRTSGNTGELFF	TGTGCCAGCAGCTTAACCCGGACTAGCGGAAACACCGGGGAGCTGTTTTTT
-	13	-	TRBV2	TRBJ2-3	CASTLHSTDTQYF	TGTGCCAGCACCTTACATAGCACAGATACGCAGTATTTT
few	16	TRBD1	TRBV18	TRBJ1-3	CASSPGQGAFGNTIYF	TGTGCCAGCTCACCAGGACAGGGGGCGTTTGGAAACACCATATATTTT
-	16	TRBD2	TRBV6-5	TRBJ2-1	CASSYWGGGAANEQFF	TGTGCCAGCAGTTACTGGGGCGGGGGGGCCGCAAATGAGCAGTTCTTC
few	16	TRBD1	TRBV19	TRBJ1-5	CASSPEVQGGGQPQHF	TGTGCCAGTAGTCCTGAGGTACAGGGGGGCGGGCAGCCCCAGCATTTT
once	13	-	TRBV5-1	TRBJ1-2	CASSLDSNYGYTF	TGCGCCAGCAGCCTGGACAGTAACTATGGCTACACCTTC
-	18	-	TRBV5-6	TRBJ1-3	CASSLAAQGLYSGNTIYF	TGTGCCAGCAGCTTGGCCGCCCAGGGACTGTACTCTGGAAACACCATATATTTT
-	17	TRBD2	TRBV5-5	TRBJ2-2	CASSFSSGGRNTGELFF	TGTGCCAGCAGCTTTTCTAGCGGGGGGCGGAACACCGGGGAGCTGTTTTTT
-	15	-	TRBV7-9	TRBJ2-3	CASSLVTGSTDTQYF	TGTGCCAGCAGCTTAGTCACAGGGAGCACAGATACGCAGTATTTT
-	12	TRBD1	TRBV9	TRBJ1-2	CASSAQGVGYTF	TGTGCCAGCAGCGCCCAGGGGGTCGGCTACACCTTC
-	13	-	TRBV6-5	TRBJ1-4	CASRDIYWEKLFF	TGTGCCAGCAGGGACATTTATTGGGAAAAACTGTTTTTT
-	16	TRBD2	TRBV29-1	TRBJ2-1	CSAPGMWREGLNEQFF	TGCAGCGCCCCCGGGATGTGGCGGGAGGGCCTCAATGAGCAGTTCTTC
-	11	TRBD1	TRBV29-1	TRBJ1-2	CSVAGGHGYTF	TGCAGCGTAGCAGGGGGCCATGGCTACACCTTC